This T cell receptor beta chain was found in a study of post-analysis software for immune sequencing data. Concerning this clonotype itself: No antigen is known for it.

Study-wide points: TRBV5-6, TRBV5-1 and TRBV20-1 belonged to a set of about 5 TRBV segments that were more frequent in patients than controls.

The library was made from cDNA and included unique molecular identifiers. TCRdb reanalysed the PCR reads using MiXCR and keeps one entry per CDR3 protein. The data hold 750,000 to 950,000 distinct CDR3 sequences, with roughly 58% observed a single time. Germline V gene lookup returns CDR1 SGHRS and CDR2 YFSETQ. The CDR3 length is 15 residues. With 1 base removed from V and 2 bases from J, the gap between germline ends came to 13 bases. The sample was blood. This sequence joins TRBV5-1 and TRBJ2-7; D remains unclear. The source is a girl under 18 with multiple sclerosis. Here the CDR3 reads CASSLRSGSTYEQYF. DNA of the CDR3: TGCGCCAGCAGCTTGAGGTCAGGTTCGACCTACGAGCAGTACTTC.